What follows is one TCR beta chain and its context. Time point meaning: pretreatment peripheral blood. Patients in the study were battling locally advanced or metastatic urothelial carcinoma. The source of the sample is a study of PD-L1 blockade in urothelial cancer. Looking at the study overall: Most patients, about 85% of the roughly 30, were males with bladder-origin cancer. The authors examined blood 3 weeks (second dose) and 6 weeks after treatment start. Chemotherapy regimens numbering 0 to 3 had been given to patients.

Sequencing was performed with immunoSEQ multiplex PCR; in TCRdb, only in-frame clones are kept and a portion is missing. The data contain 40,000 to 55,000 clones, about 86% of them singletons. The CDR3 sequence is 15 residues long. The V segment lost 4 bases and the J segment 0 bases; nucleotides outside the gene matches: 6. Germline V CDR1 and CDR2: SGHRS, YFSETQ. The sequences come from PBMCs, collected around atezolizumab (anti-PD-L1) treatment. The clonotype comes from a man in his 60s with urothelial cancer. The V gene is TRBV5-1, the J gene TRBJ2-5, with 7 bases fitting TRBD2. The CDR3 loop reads CASSPQAGYQETQYF. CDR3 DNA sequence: TGCGCCAGCAGCCCGCAAGCGGGGTACCAAGAGACCCAGTACTTC.